These 21 T cell receptor beta chains were all obtained from the same sample, sequenced in a study of cytomegalovirus exposure and HLA in healthy donors. The PCR was carried out with 60 Vbeta primers and 13 Jbeta primers. Libraries were prepared by immunoSEQ multiplex PCR; TCRdb keeps only in-frame clonotypes and omits some of them. Recorded here are fewer than 250,000 clones; the top ten clones represent roughly 0.98%. The sequencing sample was made of PBMCs. Receptors were obtained from a woman aged 25 to 45 in good health and CMV-seropositive.

J is TRBJ2-3 and V is TRBV11-2; TRBD2 is a possible D gene (6 bases). The CDR3 has 13 residues. From germline, CDR1 is SGHAT and CDR2 FQNNGV. V shed 3 bases and J shed 3 bases, with 7 bases lying between them. CDR3 DNA: TGTGCCAGCAGCTTGGGGGGAACAGATACGCAGTATTTT. The encoded protein is CASSLGGTDTQYF.

The chain is built from TRBV7-2 and TRBJ1-3, with D uncertain. Trimming cost V 0 bases and J 0 bases, with 6 bases left between them. This CDR3 region has 15 residues. Per germline, CDR1 SGHTA and CDR2 FQGNSA. CDR3 residues: CASSLAPGSGNTIYF. The DNA for the CDR3 is TGTGCCAGCAGCTTAGCTCCGGGCTCTGGAAACACCATATATTTT.

The V and J genes are TRBV13 and TRBJ2-7; D unresolved. Trimming shortened V by 5 bases and J by 6 bases, and 14 bases separated the two germline ends. Germline assignment: CDR1 PRHDT and CDR2 FYEKMQ (reference sequence). The CDR3 runs to 13 residues. In DNA form, the CDR3 reads TGTGCCAGCAGCCCAACAACAAGTGGCGAGCAGTACTTC. Amino acids: CASSPTTSGEQYF. The complete variable domain, with remaining parts taken from reference TRBV13 and TRBJ2-7, reads AAGVIQSPRHLIKEKRETATLKCYPIPRHDTVYWYQQGPGQDPQFLISFYEKMQSDKGSIPDRFSAQQFSDYHSELNMSSLELGDSALYFCASSPTTSGEQYFGPGTRLTVT.

The chain has TRBV5-4 and TRBJ1-1, with TRBD1 as a possible D gene (5 bases). The CDR3 length is 13 residues. The V end was cut by 5 bases, the J end by 14 bases, with 22 bases between. Germline V gene data show CDR1 as SGHNT and CDR2 as YYREEE (reference sequence). CDR3 region: CASSRGEGEVRFF. In DNA form, the CDR3 reads TGTGCCAGCAGTCGTGGAGAAGGGGAGGTCAGGTTCTTT.

The gene calls are TRBV2 and TRBJ1-2, with 10 bases identical to TRBD1. CDR1 is SNHLY and CDR2 is FYNNEI in the germline V gene. Losses at the gene ends were 3 bases for V and 4 bases for J; bases not matched to a gene: 5. The CDR3 length is 15 residues. The CDR3 bases are TGTGCCAGCAGTGAGGTCGGGACAGGGGCCTATGGCTACACCTTC. This translates into CASSEVGTGAYGYTF.

The chain joins TRBV14 to TRBJ1-1; 8 bases align to TRBD1. V was clipped by 6 bases and J by 3 bases; unmatched bases: 6. The germline V gene has CDR1 SGHDN and CDR2 FVKESK. CDR3 size: 14 residues. The CDR3 protein is CASSRTGRYTEAFF. DNA of the CDR3: TGTGCCAGCAGTCGGACAGGGCGATACACTGAAGCTTTCTTT. Supplemented by reference TRBV14 and TRBJ1-1, the full variable domain reads EAGVTQFPSHSVIEKGQTVTLRCDPISGHDNLYWYRRVMGKEIKFLLHFVKESKQDESGMPNNRFLAERTGGTYSTLKVQPAELEDSGVYFCASSRTGRYTEAFFGQGTRLTVV.

Worth noting for this clone: Other nucleotide sequences from this sample produce the same CDR3. The J gene is TRBJ2-1, the V gene TRBV5-1; D remains ambiguous. This CDR3 comprises 12 residues. Trimming took 0 bases from V and 7 from J, leaving 5 bases between them. Germline V gene lookup returns CDR1 SGHRS and CDR2 YFSETQ. CDR3 DNA: TGCGCCAGCAGCTTGGCCGGGAATGAGCAGTTCTTC. This sequence encodes CASSLAGNEQFF.

This rearrangement joins TRBV27 to TRBJ2-7, with 9 bases lining up with TRBD1. Trimming took 2 bases from V and 2 from J; bases not matched to a gene: 7. Germline V gene sequence: CDR1 MNHEY, CDR2 SMNVEV (reference sequence). The CDR3 contains 16 residues. The CDR3 reads CASSLKGQGPPYEQYF. As DNA, the CDR3 is TGTGCCAGCAGTTTAAAAGGACAGGGGCCTCCCTACGAGCAGTACTTC.

The chain combines TRBV2 with TRBJ1-1, with TRBD1 matching 10 bases. Germline loops: CDR1 SNHLY, CDR2 FYNNEI. CDR3 length: 14 amino acids. V was pared by 5 bases and J by 4 bases, with 4 bases of the junction left unmatched. DNA for the CDR3: TGTGCCAGCAGTTGGGGGACAGGGGCCACTGAAGCTTTCTTT. Protein sequence: CASSWGTGATEAFF.

The CDR3 DNA follows: TGTGCCAGCAGTTCCGGGACAGGATGGTCTGGCTACACCTTC. Protein: CASSSGTGWSGYTF. The rearrangement joins TRBV6-6 to TRBJ1-2, with 8 positions matching TRBD1. This CDR3 spans 14 amino acids. V lost 4 bases to trimming and J lost 7 bases; unmatched junction nucleotides: 8. CDR1 is MNHNY, CDR2 SVGAGI, per germline (reference sequence).

The rearrangement joins TRBV6-1 to TRBJ2-2; 8 bases align to TRBD2. In germline, CDR1 is MNHNS, CDR2 SASEGT. V was pared by 3 bases and J by 6 bases, with 6 bases of the junction left unmatched. The CDR3 is 15 amino acids. CDR3: CASSEDSGESGELFF. DNA of the CDR3: TGTGCCAGCAGTGAGGATAGCGGGGAATCCGGGGAGCTGTTTTTT.

This chain joins TRBV7-9 and TRBJ1-2, with D perhaps matching TRBD1 (5 bases). The V gene's germline CDR1 is SEHNR and CDR2 FQNEAQ (reference sequence). There are 11 residues in the CDR3. V was pared by 3 bases and J by 8 bases, with 7 bases between. This CDR3 is CASSLGPGYTF. For the CDR3, the DNA is TGTGCCAGCAGCTTGGGGCCCGGCTACACCTTC.

The chain links TRBV19 to TRBJ1-1; 7 nucleotides agree with TRBD1. From germline, CDR1 is LNHDA and CDR2 SQIVND (reference sequence). The CDR3 extends over 14 amino acids. The V segment lost 3 bases and the J segment 5 bases; nucleotides outside the gene matches: 6. The CDR3 here is CASSISRGRTEAFF. CDR3 nucleotide sequence: TGTGCCAGTAGTATTAGCAGGGGGAGGACTGAAGCTTTCTTT.

This rearrangement joins TRBV6-5 to TRBJ1-5; a weak D match, TRBD1 (5 bases). The CDR3 spans 14 residues. Germline V gene sequence: CDR1 MNHEY, CDR2 SVGAGI. V was cut by 2 bases and J by 5 bases, with 10 bases left in between. The CDR3 sequence: CASSYGGGDQPQHF. The CDR3 region has the DNA TGTGCCAGCAGTTACGGTGGGGGGGATCAGCCCCAGCATTTT.

The chain links TRBV11-2 to TRBJ2-2; D may be TRBD2 (6 bases). V was cut by 3 bases and J by 0 bases, with 14 bases left in between. The V gene's germline CDR1 is SGHAT and CDR2 FQNNGV. The length of the CDR3 is 17 residues. CDR3 nucleotides: TGTGCCAGCAGCTTGATGTTAGCGGTAGCGAACACCGGGGAGCTGTTTTTT. Translating gives CASSLMLAVANTGELFF.

The genes are TRBV2 and TRBJ2-3; 7 nucleotides line up with TRBD2. The V segment lost 0 bases and the J segment 6 bases; nucleotides outside the gene matches: 9. The CDR3 consists of 16 residues. Germline V gene lookup returns CDR1 SNHLY and CDR2 FYNNEI. CDR3 bases: TGTGCCAGCAGTGAAGCGGGGGAGGGTAAGGGGGATACGCAGTATTTT. Encoded protein: CASSEAGEGKGDTQYF.

V usage is TRBV19 and J usage is TRBJ2-3, with TRBD2 identical over 9 bases. This CDR3 region has 15 residues. CDR1 LNHDA and CDR2 SQIVND come from the germline V gene (reference sequence). V dropped 6 bases and J dropped 6; count of bases not matched to a gene: 10. CDR3: CASRKAIAGDDTQYF. The CDR3 DNA reads TGTGCCAGTAGAAAGGCGATAGCGGGAGATGATACGCAGTATTTT.

The chain carries TRBV4-3 and TRBJ2-7, with 7 bases aligning to TRBD2. V was pared by 0 bases and J by 1 base, with 12 bases of the junction left unmatched. The CDR3 is 18 amino acids. The germline V gene encodes CDR1 LGHNA and CDR2 YSLEER. The CDR3 is CASSQEGGRGPFSYEQYF. In DNA, the CDR3 is TGCGCCAGCAGCCAAGAGGGAGGGCGGGGCCCTTTTTCCTACGAGCAGTACTTC.

The chain combines TRBV6-6 with TRBJ1-5, with D unresolved. Germline values: CDR1 MNHNY, CDR2 SVGAGI (reference sequence). Deletions cut 2 bases from V and 0 bases from J, with 11 bases between. The CDR3 totals 16 residues. The CDR3 reads CASSYKGRGSNQPQHF. For the CDR3, the DNA is TGTGCCAGCAGTTACAAAGGGCGGGGTAGCAATCAGCCCCAGCATTTT.

The J gene is TRBJ1-1, the V gene TRBV6-5; no clear D gene. V was trimmed by 6 bases and J by 1 base, leaving 12 bases between them. Germline V CDR1 and CDR2: MNHEY, SVGAGI. The CDR3 is 14 amino acids. Written as DNA, the CDR3 is TGTGCCAGCAGATTGTTCTCCGGGAACACTGAAGCTTTCTTT. Protein product: CASRLFSGNTEAFF.

V usage is TRBV7-8 and J usage is TRBJ2-7; 11 positions agree with TRBD2. This CDR3 comprises 15 residues. V was pared by 4 bases and J by 6 bases, with 8 bases of the junction left unmatched. The V gene's germline CDR1 is SGHVS and CDR2 FQNEAQ. DNA for the CDR3: TGTGCCAGCAGCTCCCTACTAGCGGGGGAAGGCGAGCAGTACTTC. Its protein product is CASSSLLAGEGEQYF.